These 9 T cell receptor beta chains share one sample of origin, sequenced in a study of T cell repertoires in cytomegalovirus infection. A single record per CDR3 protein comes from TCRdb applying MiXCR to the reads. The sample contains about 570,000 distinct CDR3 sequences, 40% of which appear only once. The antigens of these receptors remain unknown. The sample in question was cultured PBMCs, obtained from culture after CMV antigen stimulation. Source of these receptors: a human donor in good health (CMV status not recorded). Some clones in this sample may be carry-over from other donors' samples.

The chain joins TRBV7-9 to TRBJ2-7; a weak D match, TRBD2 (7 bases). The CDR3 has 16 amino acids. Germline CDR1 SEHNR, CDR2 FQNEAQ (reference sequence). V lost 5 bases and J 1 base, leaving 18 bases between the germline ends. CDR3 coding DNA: TGTGCCAGCAGCCCGGTGCCCCGGGGGGCTTCCTACGAGCAGTACTTC. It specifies CASSPVPRGASYEQYF.

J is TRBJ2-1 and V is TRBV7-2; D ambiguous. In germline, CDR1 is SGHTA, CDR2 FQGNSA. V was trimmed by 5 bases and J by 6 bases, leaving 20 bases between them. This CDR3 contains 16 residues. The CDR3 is CASSLNQATLGNEQFF. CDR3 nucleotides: TGTGCCAGCAGCCTAAACCAGGCTACCCTCGGCAATGAGCAGTTCTTC.

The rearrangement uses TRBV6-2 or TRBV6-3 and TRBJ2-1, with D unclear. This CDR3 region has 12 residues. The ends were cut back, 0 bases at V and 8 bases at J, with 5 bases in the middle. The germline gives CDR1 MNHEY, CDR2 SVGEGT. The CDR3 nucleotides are TGTGCCAGCAGTTACTCAATGGATGAGCAGTTCTTC. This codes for CASSYSMDEQFF.

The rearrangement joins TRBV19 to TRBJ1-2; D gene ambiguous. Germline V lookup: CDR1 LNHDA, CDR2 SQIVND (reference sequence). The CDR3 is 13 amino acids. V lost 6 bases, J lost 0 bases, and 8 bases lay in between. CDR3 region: CASRSDPNYGYTF. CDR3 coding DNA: TGTGCCAGTAGGAGTGATCCTAACTATGGCTACACCTTC.

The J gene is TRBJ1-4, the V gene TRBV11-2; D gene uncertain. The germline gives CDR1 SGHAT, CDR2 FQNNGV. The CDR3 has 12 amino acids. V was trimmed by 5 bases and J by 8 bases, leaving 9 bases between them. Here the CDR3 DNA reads TGTGCCAGCAGCAACCTGGTCGAAAAACTGTTTTTT. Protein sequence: CASSNLVEKLFF. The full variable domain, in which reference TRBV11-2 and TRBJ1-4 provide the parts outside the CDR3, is EAGVAQSPRYKIIEKRQSVAFWCNPISGHATLYWYQQILGQGPKLLIQFQNNGVVDDSQLPKDRFSAERLKGVDSTLKIQPAKLEDSAVYLCASSNLVEKLFFGSGTQLSVL.

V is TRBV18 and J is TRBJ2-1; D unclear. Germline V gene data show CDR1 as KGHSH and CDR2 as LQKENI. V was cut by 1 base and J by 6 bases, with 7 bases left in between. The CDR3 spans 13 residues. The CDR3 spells CASSPLVGNEQFF. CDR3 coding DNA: TGTGCCAGCTCACCACTGGTTGGCAATGAGCAGTTCTTC.

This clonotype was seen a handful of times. The chain's CDR3 is CASSSALYPLAGGDEQYF. The CDR3 region has the DNA TGTGCCAGCAGCTCAGCCCTTTATCCACTAGCGGGGGGAGATGAGCAGTACTTC. This chain links TRBV7-2 with TRBJ2-7, with TRBD2 identical over 12 bases. There are 18 residues in the CDR3. Trimming at V came to 4 bases and at J to 7 bases, leaving 17 bases not matched to a gene. Germline values: CDR1 SGHTA, CDR2 FQGNSA.

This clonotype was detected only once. Here the CDR3 DNA reads TGTGCCAGCAGCGCTCATGGGACCTATGGCTACACCTTC. Protein: CASSAHGTYGYTF. The rearrangement links TRBV5-6 to TRBJ1-2, with D perhaps matching TRBD1 (5 bases). Germline values: CDR1 SGHDT, CDR2 YYEEEE. The V end lost 4 bases, the J end lost 4 bases, and 11 bases lay between the germline ends. This CDR3 contains 13 residues.

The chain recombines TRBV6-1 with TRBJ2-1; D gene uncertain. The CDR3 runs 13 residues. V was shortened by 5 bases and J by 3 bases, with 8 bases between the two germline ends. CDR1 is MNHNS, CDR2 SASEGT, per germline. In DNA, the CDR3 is TGTGCCAGCAGTTGGTGGGGCTACAATGAGCAGTTCTTC. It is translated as CASSWWGYNEQFF.